The source of this T cell receptor (beta chain) is a study of radiation and T cells in renal cell carcinoma. Study details: Nephrectomy followed 15 Gy stereotactic body radiation by 4 weeks.

Noted time point: blood 2 weeks post-SBRT. Sample treatment: 15 Gy SBRT to primary tumor, nephrectomy 4 weeks later. Blood was sampled at baseline, 2 weeks and 4 weeks after SBRT. TCRdb's table, derived via immunoSEQ multiplex PCR, lists solely in-frame clones and lacks some. The sample lists tens of thousands of clones, around three quarters occurring once. The CDR3 extends over 13 amino acids. The ends lost 6 bases at V and 5 bases at J; junction bases unmatched: 6. Per the germline V gene, CDR1 is KGHSH and CDR2 is LQKENI. On this clone: Its antigen is unidentified.

Study-wide points: From baseline, blood top tumor clonotypes peaked at 2 weeks post-radiation. No pretreatment tumor biopsies were available for baseline clonotypes.

This sequence originates from a woman in her seventies with renal cell carcinoma. The chain couples TRBV18 to TRBJ2-5; 7 bases map to TRBD1. This material consisted of blood, taken from a patient whose treatment included radiotherapy and nephrectomy. CDR3 residues: CASSRGTVETQYF. CDR3 sequence (DNA): TGTGCCAGCTCGCGAGGGACAGTGGAGACCCAGTACTTC.